The entry below gives a single TCR beta chain sequence along with its context. Its antigen is unknown. In this CDR3 the conserved last residue, phenylalanine or tryptophan, is missing, so a read error is likely. The patients, who ranged from 18 to 65 in age, presented with newly diagnosed hyperthyroidism lasting under 2 months. There are 13 residues in the CDR3. Trimming removed 0 bases at V and 0 bases at J, with 1 base between. Germline V gene data show CDR1 as SGHRS and CDR2 as YFSETQ. The data derive from a study of T cells in Graves' hyperthyroidism and ophthalmopathy. Using RNA transcripts as the source, TCR beta CDR3 regions were amplified. First-round RT-PCR of the TCR CDR3 relied on the HTBI primer set. TCRdb itself ran the multiplex PCR reads through MiXCR, one entry per CDR3 protein. The repertoire holds roughly 570,000 distinct CDR3 sequences, with around 42% as singletons. Study findings and constraints: Appearing also in blood were most of the thyroid clonotypes expanded above 0.001. The model identified upcoming ophthalmopathy a median about 7.1 months ahead of onset.

The sequence was obtained from a woman under 30 with Graves' hyperthyroidism. The chain joins TRBV5-1 to TRBJ2-1; no clear D. The specimen was peripheral blood or thyroid tissue (not recorded which). The CDR3 nucleotides read TGCGCCAGCAGCTTGGACTCCTACAATGAGCAGTTCCTC. This codes for CASSLDSYNEQFL.